What follows is one T cell receptor (beta chain) and its context. This record belongs to a study of T cell repertoires and Cas9 in healthy adults. Study overall: SpCas9-reactive CD4 and CD8 T cells were characterized for potency, cytotoxicity and lineage.

Some clones are missing from TCRdb's copy, which holds only in-frame ones; the method was immunoSEQ multiplex PCR. The table records roughly 13,000 clones, roughly nine tenths of them present only once. V was cut by 5 bases and J by 3 bases, with 14 bases left in between. This CDR3 region has 15 residues. Germline V gene sequence: CDR1 MDHEN, CDR2 SYDVKM. This rearrangement joins TRBV28 to TRBJ2-1, with TRBD1 as a possible D gene (6 bases). The receptor was isolated from a human donor in good health. The sequenced sample consisted of Tregs (CD4+, CD25+, CD127-, CD137-, CD154-) from PBMCs; culture status not recorded. CDR3 DNA: TGTGCCAGCAGTCGCCGGACAGCAGTCTACAATGAGCAGTTCTTC. As protein: CASSRRTAVYNEQFF.